This T cell receptor (beta chain) was found in a study of CD8 T cells in Susac syndrome. As for this clonotype: Its cognate antigen is unknown.

An input of roughly 0.5 to 1 ug of RNA was subjected to reverse transcription using random hexamers. TCRdb re-derived calls from the immunoSEQ multiplex PCR reads in MiXCR, one entry per CDR3 protein. This table holds 150,000 or so distinct CDR3 sequences, about 93% found once. Study findings and constraints: As the study acknowledged, the number of individuals who were part of its TCR sequencing and HLA analysis was relatively small.

Sequencing input: CD4+ T cells from PBMCs. The TCR originated in a human donor in good health.

CDR3 sequence reads: CATSRDWRTEAFF. The CDR3 coding sequence is TGTGCCACCAGCAGGGACTGGAGGACTGAAGCTTTCTTT. J is TRBJ1-1 and V is TRBV15; the D is unclear. Germline V gene sequence: CDR1 LNHNV, CDR2 YYDKDF (reference sequence). Trimming stripped 3 bases from V and 5 bases from J, with 10 bases between. This CDR3 region has 13 residues. Full variable domain (remainder filled in from reference TRBV15 and TRBJ1-1): DAMVIQNPRYQVTQFGKPVTLSCSQTLNHNVMYWYQQKSSQAPKLLFHYYDKDFNNEADTPDNFQSRRPNTSFCFLDIRSPGLGDTAMYLCATSRDWRTEAFFGQGTRLTVV.